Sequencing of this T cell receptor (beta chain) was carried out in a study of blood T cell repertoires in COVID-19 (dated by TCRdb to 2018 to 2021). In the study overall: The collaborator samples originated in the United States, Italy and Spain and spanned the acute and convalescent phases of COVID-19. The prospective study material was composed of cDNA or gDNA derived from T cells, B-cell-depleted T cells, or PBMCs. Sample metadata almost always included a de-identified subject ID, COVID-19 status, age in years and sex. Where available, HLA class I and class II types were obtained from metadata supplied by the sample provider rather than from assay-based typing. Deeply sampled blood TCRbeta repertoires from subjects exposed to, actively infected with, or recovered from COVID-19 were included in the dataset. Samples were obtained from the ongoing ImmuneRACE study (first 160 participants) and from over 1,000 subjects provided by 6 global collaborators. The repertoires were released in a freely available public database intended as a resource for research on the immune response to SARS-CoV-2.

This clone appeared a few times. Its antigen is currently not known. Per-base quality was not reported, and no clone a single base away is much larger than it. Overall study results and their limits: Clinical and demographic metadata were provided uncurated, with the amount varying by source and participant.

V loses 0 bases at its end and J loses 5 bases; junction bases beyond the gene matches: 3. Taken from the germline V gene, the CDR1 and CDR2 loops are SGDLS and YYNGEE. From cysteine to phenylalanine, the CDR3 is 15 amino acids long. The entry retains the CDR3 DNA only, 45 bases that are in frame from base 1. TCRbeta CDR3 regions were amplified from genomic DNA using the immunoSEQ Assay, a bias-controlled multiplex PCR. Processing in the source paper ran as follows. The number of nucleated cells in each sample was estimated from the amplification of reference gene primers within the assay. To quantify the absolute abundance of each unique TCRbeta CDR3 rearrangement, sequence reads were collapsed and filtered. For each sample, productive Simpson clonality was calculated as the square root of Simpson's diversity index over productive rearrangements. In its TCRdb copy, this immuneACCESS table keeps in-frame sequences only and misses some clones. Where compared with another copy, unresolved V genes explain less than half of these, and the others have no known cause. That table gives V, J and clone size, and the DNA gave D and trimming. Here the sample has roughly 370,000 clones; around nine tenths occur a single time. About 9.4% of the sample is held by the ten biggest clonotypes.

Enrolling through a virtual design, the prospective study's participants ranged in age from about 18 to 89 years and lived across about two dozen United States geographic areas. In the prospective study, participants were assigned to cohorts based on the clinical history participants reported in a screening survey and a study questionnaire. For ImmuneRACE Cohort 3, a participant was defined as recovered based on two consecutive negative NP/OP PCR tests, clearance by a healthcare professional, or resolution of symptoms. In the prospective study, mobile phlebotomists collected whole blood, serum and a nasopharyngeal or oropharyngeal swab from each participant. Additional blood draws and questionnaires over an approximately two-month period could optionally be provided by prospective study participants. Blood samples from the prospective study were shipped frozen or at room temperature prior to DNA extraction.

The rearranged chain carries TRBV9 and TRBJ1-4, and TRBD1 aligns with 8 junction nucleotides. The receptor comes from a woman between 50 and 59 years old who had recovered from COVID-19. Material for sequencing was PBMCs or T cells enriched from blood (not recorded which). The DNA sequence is TGTGCCAGCAGCGTAGGAAACAGGGGGAATGAAAAACTGTTTTTT. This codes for CASSVGNRGNEKLFF.